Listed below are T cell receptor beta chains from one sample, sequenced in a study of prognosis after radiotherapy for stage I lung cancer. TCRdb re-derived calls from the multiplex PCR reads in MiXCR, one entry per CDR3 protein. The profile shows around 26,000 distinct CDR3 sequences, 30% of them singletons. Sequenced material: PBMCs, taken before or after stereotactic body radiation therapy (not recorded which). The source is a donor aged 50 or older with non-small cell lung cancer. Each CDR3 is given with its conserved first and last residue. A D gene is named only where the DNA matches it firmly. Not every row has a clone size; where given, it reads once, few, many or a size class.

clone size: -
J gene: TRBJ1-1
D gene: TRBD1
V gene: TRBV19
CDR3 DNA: TGTGCCAGTGGTACCCTTGACAGGGGGAACACTGAATCTTTCTTT
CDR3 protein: CASGTLDRGNTESFF

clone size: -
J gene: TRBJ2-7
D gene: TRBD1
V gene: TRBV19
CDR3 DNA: TGTGCCAGTAGCCTGAACAGGGGCGACGAGCAGTACTTC
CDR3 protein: CASSLNRGDEQYF

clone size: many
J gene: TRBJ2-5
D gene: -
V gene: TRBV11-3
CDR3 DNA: TGTGCCAGCAGCTTAAGTTCGCGGCAGTTTACTGAGACCCAGTACTTC
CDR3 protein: CASSLSSRQFTETQYF

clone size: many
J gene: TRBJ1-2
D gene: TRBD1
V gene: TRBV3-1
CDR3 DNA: TGTGCCAGCAGCCGAGCCGGGACAGGTGATTTTAAAGGCTACACCTTC
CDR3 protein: CASSRAGTGDFKGYTF

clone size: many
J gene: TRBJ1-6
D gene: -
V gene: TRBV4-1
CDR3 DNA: TGCGCCAGCAGCCCCATCGGCAAGGCCCCGGAGGGTTCACCCCTCCACTTT
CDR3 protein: CASSPIGKAPEGSPLHF

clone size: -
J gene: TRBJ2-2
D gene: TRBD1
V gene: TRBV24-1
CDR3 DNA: TGTGCCACCAGTGATCCCGGGACAGGGACCACCGGGGAGCTGTTTTTT
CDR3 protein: CATSDPGTGTTGELFF

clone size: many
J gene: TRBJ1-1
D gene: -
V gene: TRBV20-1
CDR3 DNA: TGCAGTGCTAGTCAGGCTTTCTTT
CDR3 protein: CSASQAFF

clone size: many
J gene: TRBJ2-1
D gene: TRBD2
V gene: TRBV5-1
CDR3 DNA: TGCGCCAGCAGAGCGGGAGAGACGAATGAGCAGTTCTTC
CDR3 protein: CASRAGETNEQFF

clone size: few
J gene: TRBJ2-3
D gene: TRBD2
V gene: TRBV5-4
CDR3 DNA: TGTGCCAGCAGCCCCTTCCAATCGGGACTAGCGGGACCAGGGCATACGCAGTATTTT
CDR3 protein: CASSPFQSGLAGPGHTQYF

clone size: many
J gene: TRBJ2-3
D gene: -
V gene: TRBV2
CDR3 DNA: TGTGCCACAGGGGGGTGGGAGGGAGATACGCAGTATTTT
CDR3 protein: CATGGWEGDTQYF

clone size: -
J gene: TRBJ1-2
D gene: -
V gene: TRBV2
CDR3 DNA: TGTGCCAGCTGTAGTACAGGGACCTATGTCTACACCTTC
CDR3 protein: CASCSTGTYVYTF

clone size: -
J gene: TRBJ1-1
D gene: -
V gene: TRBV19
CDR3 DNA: TGTGCCAGTAGTAGGTCTAAGGCTGAAGCTTTCTTT
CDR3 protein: CASSRSKAEAFF

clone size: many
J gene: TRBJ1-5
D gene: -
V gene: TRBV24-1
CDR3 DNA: TGTGCCACCAGTGATGGGTCGGGTCCGCCCCAGCATTTT
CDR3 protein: CATSDGSGPPQHF

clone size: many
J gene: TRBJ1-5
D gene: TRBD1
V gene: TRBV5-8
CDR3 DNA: TGTGCCAGCAGCCTACCGGACAGGGGGCGGGGGCAGCCCCAGCATTTT
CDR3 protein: CASSLPDRGRGQPQHF

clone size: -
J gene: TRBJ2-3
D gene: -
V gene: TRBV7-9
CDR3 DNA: TGTGCCAGCAGCCCCGAGACAGATACGCAGTATTTT
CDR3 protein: CASSPETDTQYF

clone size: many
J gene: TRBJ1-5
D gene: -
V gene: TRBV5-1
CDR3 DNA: TGCGCCAGCAGCTCGAACGAGAAAAGCAATCAGCCCCAGCATTTT
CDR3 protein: CASSSNEKSNQPQHF

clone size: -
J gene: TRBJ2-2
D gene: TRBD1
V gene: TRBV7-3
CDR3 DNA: TGTGCCAGCAGCCGGGACAGGGCCGGGGAGCTGTTTTTT
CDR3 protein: CASSRDRAGELFF

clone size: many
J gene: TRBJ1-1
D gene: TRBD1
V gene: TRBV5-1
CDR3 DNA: TGCGCCAGCAGCTTGGGAGGACAGGGGACCACTGAAGCTTTCTTT
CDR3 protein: CASSLGGQGTTEAFF

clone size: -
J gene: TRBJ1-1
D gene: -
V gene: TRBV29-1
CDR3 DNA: TGCAGCGCCTCCGGACAGTTGAACACTGAAGCTTTCTTT
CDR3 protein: CSASGQLNTEAFF

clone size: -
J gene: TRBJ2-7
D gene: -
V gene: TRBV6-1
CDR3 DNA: TGTGCCAGCAGCCTAACCCTGGGGGTCGAGCAGTACTTC
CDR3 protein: CASSLTLGVEQYF

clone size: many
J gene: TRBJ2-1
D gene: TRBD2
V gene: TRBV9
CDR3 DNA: TGTGCCAGCAGCGTAGGTCCGGGGGGACTTGGGAATGAGCAGTTCTTC
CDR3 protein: CASSVGPGGLGNEQFF

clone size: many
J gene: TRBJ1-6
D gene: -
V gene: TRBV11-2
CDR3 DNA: TGTGCCAGCAGCTCCAGGGTTTCACCCCTCCACTTT
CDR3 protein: CASSSRVSPLHF

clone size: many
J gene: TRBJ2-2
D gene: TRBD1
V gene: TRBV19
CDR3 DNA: TGTGCCAGTAGGGAGTGGGACAGGGCTGCCGGGGAGCTGTTTTTT
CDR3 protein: CASREWDRAAGELFF

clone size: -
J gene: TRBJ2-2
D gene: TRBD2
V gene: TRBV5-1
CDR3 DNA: TGCGCCAACAGCGCGAGCGGGGCAGCGTTGAACACCGGGGAGCTGTTTTTT
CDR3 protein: CANSASGAALNTGELFF

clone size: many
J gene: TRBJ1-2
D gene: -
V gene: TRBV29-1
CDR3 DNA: TGCAGCGCCTCAAGGGGTAGGGATGGCTACACCTTC
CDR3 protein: CSASRGRDGYTF

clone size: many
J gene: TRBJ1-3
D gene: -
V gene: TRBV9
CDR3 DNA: TGTGCCAGCAGCGTTCAAAGCCTCTCTGGAAACACCATATATTTT
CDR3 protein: CASSVQSLSGNTIYF

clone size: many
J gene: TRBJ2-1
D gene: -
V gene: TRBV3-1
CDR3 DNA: TGTGCCAGCAGCCAAGATATTTCCGGGCTTGAGCAGTTCTTC
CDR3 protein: CASSQDISGLEQFF

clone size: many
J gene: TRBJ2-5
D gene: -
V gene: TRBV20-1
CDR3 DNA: TGCAGTGCTAGGGAACCCGGAGAGACCCAGTACTTC
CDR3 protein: CSAREPGETQYF

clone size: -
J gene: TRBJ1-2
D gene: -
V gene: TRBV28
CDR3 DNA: TGTGCCAGCAGTTTCCCGGTGGTCCCCTATGGCTACACCTTC
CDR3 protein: CASSFPVVPYGYTF

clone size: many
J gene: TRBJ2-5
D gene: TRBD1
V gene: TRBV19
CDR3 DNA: TGTGCCAGTAGTATATCGGCAGGGGGCATCGGGGAGACCCAGTACTTC
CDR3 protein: CASSISAGGIGETQYF

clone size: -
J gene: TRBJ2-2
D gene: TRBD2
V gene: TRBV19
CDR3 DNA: TGTGCCAGTAGTGCCGGGACTAGCGGGATTTCCACCGGGGAGCTGTTTTTT
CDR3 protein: CASSAGTSGISTGELFF

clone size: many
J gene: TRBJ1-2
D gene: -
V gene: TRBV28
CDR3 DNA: TGTGCCAGCAGTTTATTAAGCCAGCTCTATGGCTACACCTTC
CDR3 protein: CASSLLSQLYGYTF

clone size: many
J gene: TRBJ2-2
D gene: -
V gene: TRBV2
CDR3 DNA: TGTGCCAGCCGTGCGAGGGGGGGCCTTAACACCGGGGAGCTGTTTTTT
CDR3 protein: CASRARGGLNTGELFF

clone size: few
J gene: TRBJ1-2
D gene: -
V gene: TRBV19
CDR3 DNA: TGTGCCAGTAGTATCGGAGGAGGGTATGGCTACACCTTC
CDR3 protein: CASSIGGGYGYTF

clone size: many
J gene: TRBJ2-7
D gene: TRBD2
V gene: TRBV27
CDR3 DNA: TGTGCCAGCAGCCGAGTCGGACTAGTTTACGAGCAGTACTTC
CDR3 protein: CASSRVGLVYEQYF

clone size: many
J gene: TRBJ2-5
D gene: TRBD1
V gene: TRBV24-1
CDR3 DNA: TGTGCCACCAGTCCTTCGGGACAGAGTAAACAAGAGACCCAGTACTTC
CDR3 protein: CATSPSGQSKQETQYF

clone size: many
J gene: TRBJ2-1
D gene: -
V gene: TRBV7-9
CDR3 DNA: TGTGCCAGCAGCTTGGAGCGGTTGGCGCTGGTGGGTAATGAGCAGTTCTTC
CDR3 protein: CASSLERLALVGNEQFF

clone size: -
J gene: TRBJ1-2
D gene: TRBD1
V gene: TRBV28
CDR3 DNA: TGTGCAAGCAGTTCCCCTAATGGACAGGGGCGCCTCTATGACTACACCTTC
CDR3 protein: CASSSPNGQGRLYDYTF

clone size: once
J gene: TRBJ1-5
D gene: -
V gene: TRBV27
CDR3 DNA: TGTGCCAGCAGTACCTTTAGTGACAGTCAGCCCCAGCATTTT
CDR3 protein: CASSTFSDSQPQHF

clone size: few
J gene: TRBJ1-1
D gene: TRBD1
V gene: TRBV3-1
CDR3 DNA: TGTGCCAGCAGCCCTACAGGGGGCCCCTTTTCGGCTTTCTTT
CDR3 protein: CASSPTGGPFSAFF

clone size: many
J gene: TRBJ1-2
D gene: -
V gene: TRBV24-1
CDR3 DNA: TGTGCCACCAGTGATTTCGCGACACACTATGGCTACACCTTC
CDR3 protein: CATSDFATHYGYTF

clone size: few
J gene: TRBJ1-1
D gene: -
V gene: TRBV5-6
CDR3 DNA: TGTGCCAGCAGCTTGGGGTTACGGAACACTGAAGCTTTCTTT
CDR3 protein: CASSLGLRNTEAFF

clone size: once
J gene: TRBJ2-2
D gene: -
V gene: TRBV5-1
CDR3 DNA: TGCGCCAGCAGCTTGGGGCCAGGTGCAACCGGGCAGCTGTTTTTT
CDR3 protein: CASSLGPGATGQLFF

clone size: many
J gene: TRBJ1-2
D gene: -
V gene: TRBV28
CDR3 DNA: TGTGCCAGCTCCCCCCGGGATGGACAGACGTATGGCTACACCTTC
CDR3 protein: CASSPRDGQTYGYTF

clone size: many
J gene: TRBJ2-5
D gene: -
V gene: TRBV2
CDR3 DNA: TGTGCCAGCAGTGAAGAAGAGACCCAGTACTTC
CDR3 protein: CASSEEETQYF

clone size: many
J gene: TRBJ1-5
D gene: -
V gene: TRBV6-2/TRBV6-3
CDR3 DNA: TGTGCCAGCAGTGACCCTACCCAAGGTACCGATAGCAATCAGCCCCAGCATTTT
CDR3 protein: CASSDPTQGTDSNQPQHF

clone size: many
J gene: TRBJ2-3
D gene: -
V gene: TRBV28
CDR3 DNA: TGTGCCAGCAGTTTTAGAGGGAAGGCAGATACGCAGTATTTT
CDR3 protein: CASSFRGKADTQYF

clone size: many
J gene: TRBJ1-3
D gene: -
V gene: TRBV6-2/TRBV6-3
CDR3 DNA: TGTGCCAGCAGTTTGACAGGTTCCCGGGGCTCTGGAAACACCATATATTTT
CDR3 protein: CASSLTGSRGSGNTIYF

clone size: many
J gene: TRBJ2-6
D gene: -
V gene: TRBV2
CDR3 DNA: TGTGCCATTTTCGGGCAGGCAAGCTCTGGGGCCAACGTCCTGACTTTC
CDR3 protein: CAIFGQASSGANVLTF

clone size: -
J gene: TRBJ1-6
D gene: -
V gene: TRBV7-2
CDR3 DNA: TGTGCCAGCAGCTTAGCGGGGAACGGTGGGTCACCCCTCCACTTT
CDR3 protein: CASSLAGNGGSPLHF

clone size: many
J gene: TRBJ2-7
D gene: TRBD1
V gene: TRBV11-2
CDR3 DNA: TGTGCCAGCAGCACTCGGGACAGGGGAGGCTACGAGCAGTACTTC
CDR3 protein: CASSTRDRGGYEQYF

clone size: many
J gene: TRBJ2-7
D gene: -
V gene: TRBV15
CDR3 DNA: TGTGCCACCAGCCCGGGAAGAGATCGCGAGCAGTACTTC
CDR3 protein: CATSPGRDREQYF